In this sample, the clone carrying this T cell receptor beta chain turned up a few times. Its antigen remains unknown. This specimen belongs to a study of identical twins. Study-wide findings and caveats: The study based its conclusions on cross-sectional statistical analysis and did not follow the same donors. A lower insertion count was a feature of abundant cord blood beta clonotypes, with no such feature in memory repertoires. Invariant T cells like MAIT and iNKT could partly confound the zero-insertion analyses.

This CDR3 is built from 11 residues. Trimming took off 0 bases at V and 10 bases at J, with 4 bases between the two ends. Germline CDR1 and CDR2: LGHDT and YNNKEL (reference sequence). One entry per CDR3 protein results from TCRdb running MiXCR on the 5' RACE reads. Of hundreds of thousands of distinct CDR3 sequences detected, 8.5% to 9% appear once; the ten largest clones hold 0.75% to 1%. This sample was shared with a second study, whose subject was yellow fever vaccine responses in identical twins. This second study says: After vaccination, twins' T cell response reportedly seemed partly convergent, partly personalized.

What was sequenced was PBMCs. The rearrangement links TRBV3-1 to TRBJ2-1; D uncertain. This TCR derives from a woman aged 18-30 years in good health. The CDR3 DNA sequence: TGTGCCAGCAGCCAAGAGGCCGAGCAGTTCTTC. It translates to CASSQEAEQFF.